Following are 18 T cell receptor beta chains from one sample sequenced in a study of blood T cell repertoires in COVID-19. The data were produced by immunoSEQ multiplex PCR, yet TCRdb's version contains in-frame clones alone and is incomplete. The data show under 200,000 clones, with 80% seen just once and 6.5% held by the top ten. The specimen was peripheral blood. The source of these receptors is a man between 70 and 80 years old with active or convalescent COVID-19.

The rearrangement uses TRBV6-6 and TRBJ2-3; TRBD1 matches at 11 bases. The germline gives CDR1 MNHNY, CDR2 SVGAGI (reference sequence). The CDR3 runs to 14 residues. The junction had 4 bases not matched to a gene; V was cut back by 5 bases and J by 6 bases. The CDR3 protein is CASSPGQGGDTQYF. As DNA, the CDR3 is TGTGCCAGCAGTCCGGGACAGGGGGGCGATACGCAGTATTTT.

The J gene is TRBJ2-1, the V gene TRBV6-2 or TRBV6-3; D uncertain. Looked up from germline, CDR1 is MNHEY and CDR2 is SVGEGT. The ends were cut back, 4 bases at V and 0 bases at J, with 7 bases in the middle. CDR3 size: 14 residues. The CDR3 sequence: CASSLYNSYNEQFF. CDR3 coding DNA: TGTGCCAGCAGTTTGTATAACTCCTACAATGAGCAGTTCTTC.

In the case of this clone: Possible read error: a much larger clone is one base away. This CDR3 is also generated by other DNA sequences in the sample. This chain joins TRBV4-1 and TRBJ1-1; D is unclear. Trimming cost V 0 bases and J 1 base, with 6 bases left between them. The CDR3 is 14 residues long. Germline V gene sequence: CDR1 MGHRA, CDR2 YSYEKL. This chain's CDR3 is CASSQDLGNTEAFF. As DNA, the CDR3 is TGCGCCAGCAGCCAAGATCTCGGGAACACTGAAGCTTTCTTT.

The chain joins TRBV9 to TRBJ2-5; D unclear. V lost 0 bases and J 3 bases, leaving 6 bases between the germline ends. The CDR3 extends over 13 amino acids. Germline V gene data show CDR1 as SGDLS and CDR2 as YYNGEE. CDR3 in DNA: TGTGCCAGCAGCGTAGATTTCGAAGAGACCCAGTACTTC. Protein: CASSVDFEETQYF. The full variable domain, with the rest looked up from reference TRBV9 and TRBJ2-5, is DSGVTQTPKHLITATGQRVTLRCSPRSGDLSVYWYQQSLDQGLQFLIQYYNGEERAKGNILERFSAQQFPDLHSELNLSSLELGDSALYFCASSVDFEETQYFGPGTRLLVL.

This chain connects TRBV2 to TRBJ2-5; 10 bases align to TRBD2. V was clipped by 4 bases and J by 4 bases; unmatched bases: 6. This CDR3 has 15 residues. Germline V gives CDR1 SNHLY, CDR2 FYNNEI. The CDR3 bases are TGTGCCAGCAGTGTGGCTAGCGGGGGCGGAGAGACCCAGTACTTC. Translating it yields CASSVASGGGETQYF.

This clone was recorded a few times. Written as DNA, the CDR3 is TGTGCCAGCAGCCAATTACTCACAGATACGCAGTATTTT. Translation: CASSQLLTDTQYF. The chain combines TRBV3-1 (or the pseudogene TRBV3-2) with TRBJ2-3; D is unresolved. CDR3 length: 13 residues. Germline V CDR1 and CDR2: LGHDT, YNNKEL (reference sequence). V was cut by 2 bases and J by 2 bases, with 5 bases left in between.

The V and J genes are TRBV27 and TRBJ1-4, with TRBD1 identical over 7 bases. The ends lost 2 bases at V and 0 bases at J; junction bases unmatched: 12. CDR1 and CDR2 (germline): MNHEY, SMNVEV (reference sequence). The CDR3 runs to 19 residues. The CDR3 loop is CASSLQPWTGPATNEKLFF. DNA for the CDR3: TGTGCCAGCAGTTTACAACCTTGGACAGGACCAGCAACTAATGAAAAACTGTTTTTT.

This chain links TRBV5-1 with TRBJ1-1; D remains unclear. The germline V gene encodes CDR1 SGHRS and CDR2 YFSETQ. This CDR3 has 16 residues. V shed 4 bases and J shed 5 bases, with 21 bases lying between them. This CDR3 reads CASSPRPEGGGTEAFF. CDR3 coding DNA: TGCGCCAGCAGCCCCCGCCCGGAGGGAGGAGGAACTGAAGCTTTCTTT.

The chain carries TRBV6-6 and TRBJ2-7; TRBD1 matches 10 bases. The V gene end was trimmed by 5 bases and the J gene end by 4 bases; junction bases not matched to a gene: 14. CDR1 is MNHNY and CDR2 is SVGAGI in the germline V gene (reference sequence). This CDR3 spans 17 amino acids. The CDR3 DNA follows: TGTGCCAGCAGTCGCCACACCCTAGGACAGGGGGGATACGAGCAGTACTTC. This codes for CASSRHTLGQGGYEQYF.

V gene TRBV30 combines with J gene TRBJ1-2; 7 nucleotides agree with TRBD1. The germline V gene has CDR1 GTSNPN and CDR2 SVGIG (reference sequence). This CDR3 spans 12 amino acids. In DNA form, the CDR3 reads TGTGCATTGACAGGGACTTCCTATGGCTACACCTTC. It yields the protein CALTGTSYGYTF.

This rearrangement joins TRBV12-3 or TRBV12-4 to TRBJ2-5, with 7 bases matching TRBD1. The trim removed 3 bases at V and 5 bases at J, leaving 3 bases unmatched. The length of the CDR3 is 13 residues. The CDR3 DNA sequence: TGTGCCAGCAGTTTTGGGACAGTTGAGACCCAGTACTTC. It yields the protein CASSFGTVETQYF.

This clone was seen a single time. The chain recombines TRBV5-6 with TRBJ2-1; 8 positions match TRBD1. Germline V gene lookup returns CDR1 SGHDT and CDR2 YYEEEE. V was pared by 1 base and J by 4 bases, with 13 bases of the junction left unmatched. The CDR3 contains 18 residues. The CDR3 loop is CASSLLGRWTGRYNEQFF. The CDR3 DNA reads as TGTGCCAGCAGCTTGTTAGGAAGGTGGACAGGGAGATACAATGAGCAGTTCTTC.

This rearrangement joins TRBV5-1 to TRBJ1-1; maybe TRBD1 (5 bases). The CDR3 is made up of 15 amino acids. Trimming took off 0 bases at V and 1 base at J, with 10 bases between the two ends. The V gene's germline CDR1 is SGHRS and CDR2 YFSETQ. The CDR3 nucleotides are TGCGCCAGCAGCTTGGTCCAGGGCAGGAACACTGAAGCTTTCTTT. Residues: CASSLVQGRNTEAFF.

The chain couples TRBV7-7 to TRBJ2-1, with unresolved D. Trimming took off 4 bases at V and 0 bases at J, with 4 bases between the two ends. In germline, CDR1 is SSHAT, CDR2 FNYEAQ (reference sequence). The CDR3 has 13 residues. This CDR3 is CASSSDSYNEQFF. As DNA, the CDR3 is TGTGCCAGCAGCTCAGACTCCTACAATGAGCAGTTCTTC.

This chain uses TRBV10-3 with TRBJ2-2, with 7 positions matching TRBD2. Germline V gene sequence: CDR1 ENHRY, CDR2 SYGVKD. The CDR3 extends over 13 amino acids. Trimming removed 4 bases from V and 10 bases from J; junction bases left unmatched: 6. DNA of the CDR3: TGTGCCATCAGTGGTCGCGGGGGTGCGGAGCTGTTTTTT. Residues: CAISGRGGAELFF.

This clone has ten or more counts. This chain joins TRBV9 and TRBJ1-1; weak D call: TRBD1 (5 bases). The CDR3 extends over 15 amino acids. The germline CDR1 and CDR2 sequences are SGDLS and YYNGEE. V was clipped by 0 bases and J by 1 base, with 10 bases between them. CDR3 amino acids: CASSVEGHPNTEAFF. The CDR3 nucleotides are TGTGCCAGCAGCGTAGAGGGGCATCCGAACACTGAAGCTTTCTTT.

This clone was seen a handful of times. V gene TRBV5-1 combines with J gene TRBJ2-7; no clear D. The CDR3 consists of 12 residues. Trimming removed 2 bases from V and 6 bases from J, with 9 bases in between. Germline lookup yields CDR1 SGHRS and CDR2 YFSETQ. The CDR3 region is CASSFLVGEQYF. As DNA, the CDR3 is TGCGCCAGCAGCTTTTTAGTCGGCGAGCAGTACTTC. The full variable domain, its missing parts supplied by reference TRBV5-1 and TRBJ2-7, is KAGVTQTPRYLIKTRGQQVTLSCSPISGHRSVSWYQQTPGQGLQFLFEYFSETQRNKGNFPGRFSGRQFSNSRSEMNVSTLELGDSALYLCASSFLVGEQYFGPGTRLTVT.

The CDR3 reads CASSMGLAGVGTQYF. CDR3 nucleotides: TGTGCCAGCAGTATGGGACTAGCGGGAGTCGGTACGCAGTATTTT. The chain uses TRBV27 and TRBJ2-3, with TRBD2 identical over 14 bases. This CDR3 contains 15 residues. The germline V gene encodes CDR1 MNHEY and CDR2 SMNVEV (reference sequence). Unmatched junction bases numbered 6, after V lost 5 bases and J lost 8 bases.